What follows are 6 T cell receptor beta chains derived from one specimen sequenced in a study of T cells in localized non-small cell lung cancer. Clones were sequenced by immunoSEQ multiplex PCR, and TCRdb holds only the in-frame ones, with some missing. Seen here are some 41,000 clones, 75% to 95% observed once, and the top ten hold 10% to 13%. This specimen was PBMCs, taken before any cancer treatment. The receptor set was obtained from a woman aged 35 to 70 with stage II lung adenocarcinoma.

This chain joins TRBV9 and TRBJ2-3; TRBD1 might be the D (5 bases). V gave up 0 bases and J gave up 1 base, with 9 bases separating them. The CDR3 sequence is 15 residues long. In germline, CDR1 is SGDLS, CDR2 YYNGEE. CDR3 nucleotide sequence: TGTGCCAGCAGCGTAGAGGGGCTACGCACAGATACGCAGTATTTT. Translating gives CASSVEGLRTDTQYF. Variable domain in full (rest from reference TRBV9 and TRBJ2-3): DSGVTQTPKHLITATGQRVTLRCSPRSGDLSVYWYQQSLDQGLQFLIQYYNGEERAKGNILERFSAQQFPDLHSELNLSSLELGDSALYFCASSVEGLRTDTQYFGPGTRLTVL.

The chain uses TRBV2 and TRBJ1-2, with TRBD1 matching 9 bases. This CDR3 spans 11 amino acids. CDR1 SNHLY and CDR2 FYNNEI come from the germline V gene. After removal of 4 bases from V and 10 bases from J, the junction contained 1 base not matched to a gene. For the CDR3, the DNA is TGTGCCAGCAGTGGGACAGGGGTCTACACCTTC. Its translation is CASSGTGVYTF.

V gene TRBV29-1 combines with J gene TRBJ2-1, with TRBD2 matching over 13 bases. V shed 6 bases, J shed 10 bases, and the junction held 9 bases outside the gene matches. Germline V gene sequence: CDR1 SQVTM, CDR2 ANQGSEA. There are 14 residues in the CDR3. The CDR3 DNA follows: TGCAGCGTAGGAACTAGCGGGGGGGCGTTAGAGCAGTTCTTC. Translation: CSVGTSGGALEQFF.

This chain connects TRBV5-1 to TRBJ2-7; TRBD2 matches 13 bases. The CDR3 spans 18 residues. V lost 7 bases to trimming and J lost 2 bases; unmatched junction nucleotides: 15. Germline lookup yields CDR1 SGHRS and CDR2 YFSETQ. The CDR3 reads CASGPRTSGGAPTYEQYF. The CDR3 DNA reads as TGCGCCAGCGGACCCAGAACTAGCGGGGGGGCCCCCACCTACGAGCAGTACTTC.

This clone was recorded once. The chain uses TRBV4-1 and TRBJ2-7; tentative D call: TRBD2 (6 bases). CDR1 is MGHRA, CDR2 YSYEKL, per germline. Trimming took off 0 bases at V and 2 bases at J, with 14 bases between the two ends. This CDR3 spans 16 amino acids. The CDR3 DNA reads TGCGCCAGCAGCCAAGATTCCGGGACTGGAACCTACGAGCAGTACTTC. As protein: CASSQDSGTGTYEQYF.

J is TRBJ1-1 and V is TRBV14, with a weak D call TRBD1 (6 bases). This CDR3 is built from 15 residues. Germline loops: CDR1 SGHDN, CDR2 FVKESK. V shed 1 base and J shed 5 bases, with 14 bases lying between them. CDR3 nucleotides: TGTGCCAGCAGCCAAGCTGGCAGGGGTACGACTGAAGCTTTCTTT. Amino acid sequence: CASSQAGRGTTEAFF.